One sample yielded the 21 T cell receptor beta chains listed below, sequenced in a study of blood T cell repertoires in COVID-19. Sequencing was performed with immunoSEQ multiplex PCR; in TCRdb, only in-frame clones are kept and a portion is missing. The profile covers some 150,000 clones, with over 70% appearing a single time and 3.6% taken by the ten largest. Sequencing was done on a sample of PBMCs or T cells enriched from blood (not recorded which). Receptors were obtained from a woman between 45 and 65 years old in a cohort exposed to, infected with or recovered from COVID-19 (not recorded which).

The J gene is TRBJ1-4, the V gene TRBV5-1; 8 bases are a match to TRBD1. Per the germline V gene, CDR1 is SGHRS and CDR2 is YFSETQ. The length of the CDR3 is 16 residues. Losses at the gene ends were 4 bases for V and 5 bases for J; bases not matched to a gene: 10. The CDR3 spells CASSRTTGGINEKLFF. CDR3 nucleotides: TGCGCCAGCAGCCGGACTACAGGGGGAATAAATGAAAAACTGTTTTTT.

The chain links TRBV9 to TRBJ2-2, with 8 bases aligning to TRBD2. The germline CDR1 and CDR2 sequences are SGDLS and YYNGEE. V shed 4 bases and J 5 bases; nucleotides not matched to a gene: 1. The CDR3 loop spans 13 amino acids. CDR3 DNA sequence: TGTGCCAGCAGCCGCGGGGGGACCGGGGAGCTGTTTTTT. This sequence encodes CASSRGGTGELFF.

The CDR3 loop is CASSPTTGFVRNEQFF. CDR3 nucleotide sequence: TGTGCCAGCTCACCGACGACAGGCTTTGTAAGGAATGAGCAGTTCTTC. The rearrangement uses TRBV18 and TRBJ2-1, with a tentative D call TRBD1 (6 bases). Germline CDR1 and CDR2: KGHSH and LQKENI. Trimming left V 3 bases short and J 7 bases short, with 19 bases between. CDR3 length: 16 amino acids.

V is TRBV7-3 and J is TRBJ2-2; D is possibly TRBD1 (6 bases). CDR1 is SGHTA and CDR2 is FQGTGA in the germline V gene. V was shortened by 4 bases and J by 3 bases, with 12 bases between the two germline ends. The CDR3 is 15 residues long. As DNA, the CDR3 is TGTGCCAGCAGCTCTCGTGCAGGGGACACCGGGGAGCTGTTTTTT. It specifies CASSSRAGDTGELFF.

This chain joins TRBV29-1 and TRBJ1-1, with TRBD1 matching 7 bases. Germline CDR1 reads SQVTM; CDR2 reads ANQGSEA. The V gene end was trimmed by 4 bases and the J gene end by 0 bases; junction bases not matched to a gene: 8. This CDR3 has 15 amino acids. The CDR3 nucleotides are TGCAGCGTTGTTGGGACAGCCTCCATGAACACTGAAGCTTTCTTT. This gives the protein CSVVGTASMNTEAFF.

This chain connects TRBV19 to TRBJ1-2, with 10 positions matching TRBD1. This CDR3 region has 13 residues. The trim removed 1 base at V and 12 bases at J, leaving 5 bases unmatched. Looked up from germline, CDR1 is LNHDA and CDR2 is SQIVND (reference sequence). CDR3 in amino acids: CASSIGRQGAHTF. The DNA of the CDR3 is TGTGCCAGTAGTATAGGAAGACAGGGGGCGCACACCTTC.

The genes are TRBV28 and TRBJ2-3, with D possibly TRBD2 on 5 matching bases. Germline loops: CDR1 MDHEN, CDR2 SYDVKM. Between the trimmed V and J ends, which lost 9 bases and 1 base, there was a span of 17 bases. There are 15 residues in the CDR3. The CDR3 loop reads CASTRRGRGTDTQYF. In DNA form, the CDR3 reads TGTGCCAGTACACGGAGAGGGCGCGGCACAGATACGCAGTATTTT. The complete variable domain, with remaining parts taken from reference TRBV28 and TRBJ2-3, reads DVKVTQSSRYLVKRTGEKVFLECVQDMDHENMFWYRQDPGLGLRLIYFSYDVKMKEKGDIPEGYSVSREKKERFSLILESASTNQTSMYLCASTRRGRGTDTQYFGPGTRLTVL.

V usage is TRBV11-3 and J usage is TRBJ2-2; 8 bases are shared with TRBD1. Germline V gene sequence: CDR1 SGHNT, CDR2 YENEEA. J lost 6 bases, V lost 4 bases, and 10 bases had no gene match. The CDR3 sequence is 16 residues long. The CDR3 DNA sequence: TGTGCCAGCAGCTATGGACAGGGAGAGGTTGCCGGGGAGCTGTTTTTT. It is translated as CASSYGQGEVAGELFF.

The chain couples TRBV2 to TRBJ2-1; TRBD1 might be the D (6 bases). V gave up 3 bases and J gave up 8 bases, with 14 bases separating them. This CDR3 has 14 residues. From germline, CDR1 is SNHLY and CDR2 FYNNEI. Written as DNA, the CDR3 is TGTGCCAGCAGTGACGACAGGACTTGGGATGAGCAGTTCTTC. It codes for CASSDDRTWDEQFF.

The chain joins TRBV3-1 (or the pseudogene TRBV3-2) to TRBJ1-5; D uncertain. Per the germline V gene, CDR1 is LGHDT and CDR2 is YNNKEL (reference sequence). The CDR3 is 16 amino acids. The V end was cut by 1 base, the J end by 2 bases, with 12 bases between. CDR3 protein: CASSQGEPWGNQPQHF. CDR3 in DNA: TGTGCCAGCAGCCAAGGGGAGCCCTGGGGCAATCAGCCCCAGCATTTT.

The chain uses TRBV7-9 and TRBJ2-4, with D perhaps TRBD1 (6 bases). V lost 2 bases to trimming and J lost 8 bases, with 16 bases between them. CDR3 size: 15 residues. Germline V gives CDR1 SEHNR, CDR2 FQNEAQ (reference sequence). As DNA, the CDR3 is TGTGCCAGCAGCTTAACTACAGGGCTCTTCGACATTCAGTACTTC. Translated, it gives CASSLTTGLFDIQYF.

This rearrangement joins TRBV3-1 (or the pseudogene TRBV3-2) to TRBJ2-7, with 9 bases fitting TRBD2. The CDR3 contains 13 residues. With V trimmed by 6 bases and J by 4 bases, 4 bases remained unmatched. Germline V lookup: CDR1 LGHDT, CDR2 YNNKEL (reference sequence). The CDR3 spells CASRGTSLYEQYF. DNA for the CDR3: TGTGCCAGCAGAGGGACTAGCTTGTACGAGCAGTACTTC.

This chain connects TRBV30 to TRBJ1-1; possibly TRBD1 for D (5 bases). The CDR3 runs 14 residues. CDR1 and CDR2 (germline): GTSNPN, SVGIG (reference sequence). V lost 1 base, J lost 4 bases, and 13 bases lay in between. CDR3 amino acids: CAWSASLGGTEAFF. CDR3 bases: TGTGCCTGGAGTGCCTCGTTGGGGGGCACTGAAGCTTTCTTT.

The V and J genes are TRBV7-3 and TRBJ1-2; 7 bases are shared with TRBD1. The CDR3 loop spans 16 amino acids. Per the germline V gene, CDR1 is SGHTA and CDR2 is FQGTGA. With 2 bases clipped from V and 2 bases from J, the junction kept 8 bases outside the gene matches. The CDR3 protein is CASSLSGTETNYGYTF. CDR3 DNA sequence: TGTGCCAGCAGCTTATCAGGGACAGAGACCAACTATGGCTACACCTTC.

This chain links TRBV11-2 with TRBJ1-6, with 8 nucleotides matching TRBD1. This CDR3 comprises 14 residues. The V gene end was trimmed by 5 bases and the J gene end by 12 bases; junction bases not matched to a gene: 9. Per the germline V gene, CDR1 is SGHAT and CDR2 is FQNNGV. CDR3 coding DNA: TGTGCCAGCAGCCAATGGACAGGGAACTTACCCCTCCACTTT. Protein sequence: CASSQWTGNLPLHF.

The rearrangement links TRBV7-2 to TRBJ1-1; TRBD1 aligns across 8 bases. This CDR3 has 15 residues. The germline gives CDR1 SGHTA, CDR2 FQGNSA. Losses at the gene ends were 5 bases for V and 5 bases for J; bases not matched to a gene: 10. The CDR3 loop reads CASSLNTGGGTEAFF. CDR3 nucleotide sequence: TGTGCCAGCAGCCTAAATACAGGGGGGGGGACTGAAGCTTTCTTT.

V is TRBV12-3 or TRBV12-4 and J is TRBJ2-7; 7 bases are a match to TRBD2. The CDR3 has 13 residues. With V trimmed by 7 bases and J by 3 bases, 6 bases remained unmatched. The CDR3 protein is CASTGTIDYEQYF. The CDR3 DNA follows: TGTGCCAGCACCGGGACTATAGACTACGAGCAGTACTTC.

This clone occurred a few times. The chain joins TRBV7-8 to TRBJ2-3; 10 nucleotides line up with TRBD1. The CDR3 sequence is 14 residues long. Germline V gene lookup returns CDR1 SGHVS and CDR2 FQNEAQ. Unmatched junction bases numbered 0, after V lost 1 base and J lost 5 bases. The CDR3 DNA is TGTGCCAGCAGCTTAGGGACAGGGGGAGATACGCAGTATTTT. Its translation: CASSLGTGGDTQYF. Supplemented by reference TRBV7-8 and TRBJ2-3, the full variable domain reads GAGVSQSPRYKVAKRGQDVALRCDPISGHVSLFWYQQALGQGPEFLTYFQNEAQLDKSGLPSDRFFAERPEGSVSTLKIQRTQQEDSAVYLCASSLGTGGDTQYFGPGTRLTVL.

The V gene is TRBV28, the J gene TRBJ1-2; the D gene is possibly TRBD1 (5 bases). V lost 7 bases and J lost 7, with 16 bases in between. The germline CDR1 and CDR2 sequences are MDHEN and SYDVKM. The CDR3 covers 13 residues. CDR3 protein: CASTPGRGSGYTF. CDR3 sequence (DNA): TGTGCCAGCACCCCAGGGAGGGGCTCTGGCTACACCTTC.

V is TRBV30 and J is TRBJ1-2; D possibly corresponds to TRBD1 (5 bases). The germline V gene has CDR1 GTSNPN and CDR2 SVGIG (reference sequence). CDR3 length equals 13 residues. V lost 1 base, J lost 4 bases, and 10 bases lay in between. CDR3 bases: TGTGCCTGGAGTGGTTGGGGCAGCTATGGCTACACCTTC. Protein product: CAWSGWGSYGYTF.

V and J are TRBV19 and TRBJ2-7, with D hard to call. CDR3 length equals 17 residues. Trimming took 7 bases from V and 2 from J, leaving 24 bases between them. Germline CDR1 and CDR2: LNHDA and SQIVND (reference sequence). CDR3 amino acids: CASNWAPSRKSTYEQYF. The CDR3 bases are TGTGCCAGTAATTGGGCCCCGTCAAGAAAGTCTACCTACGAGCAGTACTTC.